The 29 T cell receptor beta chains listed next were all sequenced from one sample in a study of blood T cell repertoires in COVID-19. Libraries were prepared by immunoSEQ multiplex PCR; TCRdb keeps only in-frame clonotypes and omits some of them. Here the sample spans over 55,000 clones, roughly 82% being singletons. The sample taken for sequencing was peripheral blood. The receptors originated from an elderly woman with acute or convalescent COVID-19.

This clone was found once. CDR3 in amino acids: CASSQGPRGPPNYGYTF. In DNA form, the CDR3 reads TGTGCCAGCAGCCAAGGTCCCAGGGGACCTCCTAACTATGGCTACACCTTC. The rearrangement uses TRBV7-6 and TRBJ1-2; D perhaps matches TRBD1 (6 bases). V lost 5 bases to trimming and J lost 0 bases, with 19 bases between them. The V gene's germline CDR1 is SGHVS and CDR2 FNYEAQ. The CDR3 covers 17 residues.

This sequence joins TRBV9 and TRBJ2-3; D unclear. This CDR3 has 14 amino acids. Germline lookup yields CDR1 SGDLS and CDR2 YYNGEE. Between the trimmed V and J ends, which lost 6 bases and 2 bases, there was a span of 13 bases. CDR3 sequence (DNA): TGTGCCAGCACCGCTCAGGTTGCCACAGATACGCAGTATTTT. This encodes CASTAQVATDTQYF.

A few counts support this clone. This rearrangement joins TRBV28 to TRBJ2-1; 9 nucleotides line up with TRBD2. CDR3 size: 19 residues. After removal of 2 bases from V and 8 bases from J, the junction contained 19 bases not matched to a gene. Germline-derived CDR1 and CDR2 are MDHEN and SYDVKM. The CDR3 nucleotides read TGTGCCAGCAGTTTAGGGACGTGGGTCCCTAGCGGGAATCAGGATGAGCAGTTCTTC. Translated: CASSLGTWVPSGNQDEQFF.

The chain employs TRBV18 and TRBJ2-1; 9 nucleotides align to TRBD2. Germline loops: CDR1 KGHSH, CDR2 LQKENI. The CDR3 has 19 residues. V lost 3 bases to trimming and J lost 2 bases; unmatched junction nucleotides: 14. CDR3 loop: CASSPIDSTTSGPYNEQFF. DNA for the CDR3: TGTGCCAGCTCACCTATCGACTCAACGACTAGCGGTCCCTACAATGAGCAGTTCTTC.

The rearrangement links TRBV5-1 to TRBJ2-1, with TRBD2 matching over 7 bases. The trim removed 0 bases at V and 3 bases at J, leaving 3 bases unmatched. The germline V gene encodes CDR1 SGHRS and CDR2 YFSETQ. The CDR3 is 15 amino acids. The CDR3 reads CASSLGGTNYNEQFF. In nucleotides, the CDR3 is TGCGCCAGCAGCTTGGGCGGGACTAACTACAATGAGCAGTTCTTC.

This clone was counted once. The chain uses TRBV5-1 and TRBJ1-2; 7 bases agree with TRBD1. V shed 0 bases, J shed 4 bases, and the junction held 6 bases outside the gene matches. Germline assignment: CDR1 SGHRS and CDR2 YFSETQ. This CDR3 spans 15 amino acids. CDR3: CASSLDPGTAYGYTF. The CDR3, as DNA: TGCGCCAGCAGCTTGGACCCCGGGACAGCCTATGGCTACACCTTC.

V gene TRBV14 combines with J gene TRBJ1-2, with D perhaps matching TRBD1 (5 bases). Looked up from germline, CDR1 is SGHDN and CDR2 is FVKESK. V was trimmed by 0 bases and J by 6 bases, leaving 11 bases between them. There are 14 residues in the CDR3. Here the CDR3 DNA reads TGTGCCAGCAGCCAAGATCTGACAGTTGATGGCTACACCTTC. Protein: CASSQDLTVDGYTF.

This CDR3 is CASSNGGTEAFF. CDR3 sequence (DNA): TGTGCCAGCAGCAACGGGGGCACTGAAGCTTTCTTT. V is TRBV21-1 and J is TRBJ1-1. TRBV21-1 is a pseudogene locus. There are 12 residues in the CDR3.

The CDR3 here is CASSGDRMNTEAFF. The CDR3 nucleotides are TGCGCCAGCAGCGGGGACAGGATGAACACTGAAGCTTTCTTT. The V call is TRBV5-1, the J call TRBJ1-1, with 8 bases that match TRBD1. V dropped 4 bases and J dropped 0; count of bases not matched to a gene: 2. From germline, CDR1 is SGHRS and CDR2 YFSETQ. The CDR3 totals 14 residues.

The J gene is TRBJ1-1, the V gene TRBV6-6, with 7 bases that match TRBD1. The CDR3 is made up of 15 amino acids. Trimming cost V 6 bases and J 8 bases; bases outside gene matches: 15. Germline lookup yields CDR1 MNHNY and CDR2 SVGAGI (reference sequence). The CDR3: CASRRELRGSGEAFF. DNA for the CDR3: TGTGCCAGCAGACGCGAACTCAGGGGGTCCGGGGAAGCTTTCTTT.

The chain joins TRBV4-1 to TRBJ2-1, with TRBD2 identical over 7 bases. In germline, CDR1 is MGHRA, CDR2 YSYEKL. The CDR3 runs to 18 residues. Trimming removed 0 bases from V and 0 bases from J; junction bases left unmatched: 8. The CDR3, as DNA: TGCGCCAGCAGCCAAGACTCTAGCGGAAGTGTCTCCTACAATGAGCAGTTCTTC. It codes for CASSQDSSGSVSYNEQFF.

The V and J genes are TRBV5-1 and TRBJ1-1; 7 nucleotides line up with TRBD1. The CDR3 sequence is 16 residues long. Germline V gives CDR1 SGHRS, CDR2 YFSETQ. V was pared by 5 bases and J by 1 base, with 11 bases of the junction left unmatched. Here the CDR3 reads CASRILPTGQNTEAFF. In DNA, the CDR3 is TGCGCCAGCAGGATTTTACCGACAGGGCAGAACACTGAAGCTTTCTTT.

The chain employs TRBV15 and TRBJ2-7; 8 nucleotides line up with TRBD2. Trimming cost V 6 bases and J 6 bases; bases outside gene matches: 7. Germline assignment: CDR1 LNHNV and CDR2 YYDKDF (reference sequence). CDR3 length equals 13 residues. CDR3 amino acids: CATRERGPGEQYF. Here the CDR3 DNA reads TGTGCCACCAGGGAGCGGGGGCCTGGCGAGCAGTACTTC.

The rearrangement links TRBV7-2 to TRBJ1-2; 9 bases fit TRBD1. J was trimmed by 7 bases and V by 3 bases; bases with no gene match: 9. In germline, CDR1 is SGHTA, CDR2 FQGNSA. The CDR3 consists of 15 residues. The CDR3 sequence is CASSFPGQGVRGYTF. CDR3 in DNA: TGTGCCAGCAGCTTCCCGGGACAGGGTGTGCGTGGCTACACCTTC.

The chain is built from TRBV9 and TRBJ1-2; D may be TRBD1 (5 bases). V was shortened by 0 bases and J by 5 bases, with 20 bases between the two germline ends. The length of the CDR3 is 17 residues. Germline CDR1 is SGDLS and CDR2 is YYNGEE. CDR3 nucleotide sequence: TGTGCCAGCAGCGTAGTCCCGCATCTGGGACTAAAGTATGGCTACACCTTC. Encoded protein: CASSVVPHLGLKYGYTF.

J is TRBJ2-1 and V is TRBV7-7, with 11 nucleotides matching TRBD2. The trim removed 5 bases at V and 5 bases at J, leaving 5 bases unmatched. Looked up from germline, CDR1 is SSHAT and CDR2 is FNYEAQ (reference sequence). The CDR3 spans 15 residues. CDR3 residues: CASSETSGRNNEQFF. The CDR3 region has the DNA TGTGCCAGCAGCGAAACTAGCGGGAGAAACAATGAGCAGTTCTTC.

J is TRBJ2-7 and V is TRBV7-9; maybe TRBD2 (5 bases). This CDR3 has 12 amino acids. The germline CDR1 and CDR2 sequences are SEHNR and FQNEAQ (reference sequence). Trimming stripped 1 base from V and 5 bases from J, with 6 bases between. This CDR3 is CASSLEGDEQYF. In nucleotides, the CDR3 is TGTGCCAGCAGCTTAGAGGGAGACGAGCAGTACTTC.

Only one count was recorded for this clone. This rearrangement joins TRBV7-9 to TRBJ2-1, with 10 bases aligning to TRBD2. After removal of 1 base from V and 8 bases from J, the junction contained 5 bases not matched to a gene. Germline CDR1 is SEHNR and CDR2 is FQNEAQ (reference sequence). CDR3 size: 15 residues. The CDR3 spells CASSLGLAGGDEQFF. The CDR3 DNA reads TGTGCCAGCAGCTTAGGATTAGCGGGAGGCGATGAGCAGTTCTTC.

This chain connects TRBV2 to TRBJ2-2, with D perhaps matching TRBD1 (5 bases). Germline values: CDR1 SNHLY, CDR2 FYNNEI. The CDR3 totals 16 residues. V lost 3 bases and J lost 1, with 12 bases in between. CDR3 in DNA: TGTGCCAGCAGTGAGAACTATGGACAGAACACCGGGGAGCTGTTTTTT. Translating gives CASSENYGQNTGELFF.

The chain employs TRBV29-1 and TRBJ2-5; TRBD2 is a possible D gene (5 bases). The CDR3 spans 15 residues. Germline CDR1 SQVTM, CDR2 ANQGSEA. V gave up 4 bases and J gave up 2 bases, with 17 bases separating them. CDR3 coding DNA: TGCAGCGTTGTTGAAAGACTAACATCGCAAGAGACCCAGTACTTC. It yields the protein CSVVERLTSQETQYF.

The chain joins TRBV6-5 to TRBJ2-7; the match to TRBD1 covers 9 bases. Germline CDR1 reads MNHEY; CDR2 reads SVGAGI. V was pared by 10 bases and J by 3 bases, with 4 bases of the junction left unmatched. The CDR3 spans 12 residues. CDR3 sequence (DNA): TGTGCCATCGACAGGGGGAGCTACGAGCAGTACTTC. It is translated as CAIDRGSYEQYF.

The chain is built from TRBV6-5 and TRBJ2-2, with a tentative D call TRBD2 (6 bases). Germline loops: CDR1 MNHEY, CDR2 SVGAGI. The CDR3 has 15 residues. This CDR3 is CEVGGYGSNTGELFF. CDR3 nucleotides: TGTGAAGTAGGTGGTTACGGGAGTAACACCGGGGAGCTGTTTTTT.

This clone has just one count. The chain joins TRBV19 to TRBJ2-5; weak D call: TRBD1 (6 bases). The CDR3 runs to 14 residues. Germline assignment: CDR1 LNHDA and CDR2 SQIVND (reference sequence). V was clipped by 4 bases and J by 5 bases, with 14 bases between them. This CDR3 is CASSTTGSSETQYF. DNA of the CDR3: TGTGCCAGTAGTACTACAGGGTCTTCGGAGACCCAGTACTTC.

This clone was counted between two and nine times. The chain uses TRBV6-5 and TRBJ1-4; 7 nucleotides line up with TRBD1. Germline V lookup: CDR1 MNHEY, CDR2 SVGAGI. This CDR3 has 15 residues. V lost 6 bases, J lost 3 bases, and 7 bases stayed unmatched. The CDR3 is CASSHRQGSNEKLFF. CDR3 bases: TGTGCCAGCAGCCATAGACAGGGCTCTAATGAAAAACTGTTTTTT.

The chain couples TRBV19 to TRBJ2-2, with 10 bases that match TRBD2. This CDR3 has 18 residues. The germline V gene has CDR1 LNHDA and CDR2 SQIVND (reference sequence). The junction had 13 bases not matched to a gene; V was cut back by 4 bases and J by 5 bases. This CDR3 reads CASSTDTLAGDRTGELFF. DNA of the CDR3: TGTGCCAGTAGTACAGACACCCTAGCGGGAGATAGAACCGGGGAGCTGTTTTTT. Together with reference TRBV19 and TRBJ2-2, the CDR3 gives the full variable domain: DGGITQSPKYLFRKEGQNVTLSCEQNLNHDAMYWYRQDPGQGLRLIYYSQIVNDFQKGDIAEGYSVSREKKESFPLTVTSAQKNPTAFYLCASSTDTLAGDRTGELFFGEGSRLTVL.

The J gene is TRBJ2-1, the V gene TRBV5-1; 7 bases map to TRBD1. The CDR3 contains 13 residues. Germline CDR1 reads SGHRS; CDR2 reads YFSETQ. J lost 7 bases, V lost 6 bases, and 7 bases had no gene match. The CDR3 here is CASNQGGRNEQFF. In DNA, the CDR3 is TGCGCCAGCAATCAAGGGGGCCGAAATGAGCAGTTCTTC.

This clone was picked up a small number of times. This chain joins TRBV10-3 and TRBJ2-2, with 15 nucleotides matching TRBD2. V lost 10 bases, J lost 5 bases, and 2 bases stayed unmatched. The CDR3 has 14 residues. CDR1 ENHRY and CDR2 SYGVKD come from the germline V gene. The CDR3 bases are TGTGCCACCGGGACTAGCGGGGGGACCGGGGAGCTGTTTTTT. Its translation: CATGTSGGTGELFF.

The chain combines TRBV5-1 with TRBJ2-7, with D perhaps matching TRBD2 (5 bases). The V and J ends lost 0 bases and 2 bases respectively, with 9 bases between them. The CDR3 covers 14 residues. Germline V lookup: CDR1 SGHRS, CDR2 YFSETQ. DNA for the CDR3: TGCGCCAGCAGCTTGGACCCTAGCACCTACGAGCAGTACTTC. As protein: CASSLDPSTYEQYF.

The chain is built from TRBV7-2 and TRBJ2-1, with D perhaps TRBD1 (6 bases). Between the trimmed V and J ends, which lost 4 bases and 0 bases, there was a span of 10 bases. Germline V CDR1 and CDR2: SGHTA, FQGNSA. The CDR3 spans 15 residues. For the CDR3, the DNA is TGTGCCAGCAGCTCAGGGGTTTTCTCCTACAATGAGCAGTTCTTC. Residues: CASSSGVFSYNEQFF. Filled out from reference TRBV7-2 and TRBJ2-1, the complete variable domain reads GAGVSQSPSNKVTEKGKDVELRCDPISGHTALYWYRQSLGQGLEFLIYFQGNSAPDKSGLPSDRFSAERTGGSVSTLTIQRTQQEDSAVYLCASSSGVFSYNEQFFGPGTRLTVL.